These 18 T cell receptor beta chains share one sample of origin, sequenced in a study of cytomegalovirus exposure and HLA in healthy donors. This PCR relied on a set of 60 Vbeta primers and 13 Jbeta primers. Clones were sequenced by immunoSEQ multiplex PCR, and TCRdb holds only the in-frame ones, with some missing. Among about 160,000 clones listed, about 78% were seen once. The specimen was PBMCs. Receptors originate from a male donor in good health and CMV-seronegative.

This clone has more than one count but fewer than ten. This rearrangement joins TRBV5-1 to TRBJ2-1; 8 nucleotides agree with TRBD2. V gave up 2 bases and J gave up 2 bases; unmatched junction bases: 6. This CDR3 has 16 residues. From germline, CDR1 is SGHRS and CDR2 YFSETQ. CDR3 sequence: CASSLTSGRTYNEQFF. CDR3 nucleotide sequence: TGCGCCAGCAGCTTAACTAGCGGTAGAACCTACAATGAGCAGTTCTTC.

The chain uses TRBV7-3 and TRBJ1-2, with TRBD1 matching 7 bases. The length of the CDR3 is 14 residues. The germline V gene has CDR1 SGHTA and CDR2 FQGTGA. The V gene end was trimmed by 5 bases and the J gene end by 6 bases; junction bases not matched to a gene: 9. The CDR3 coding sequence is TGTGCCAGCAGCATAAACCGACAGGGCGATGGCTACACCTTC. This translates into CASSINRQGDGYTF.

CDR3 loop: CASSLVRTRNGSPLHF. The CDR3 DNA reads as TGTGCCAGCAGCTTGGTGCGGACACGAAACGGCTCACCCCTCCACTTT. The chain has TRBV5-5 and TRBJ1-6; D is possibly TRBD1 (5 bases). Trimming took 0 bases from V and 10 from J, leaving 17 bases between them. Germline-derived CDR1 and CDR2 are SGHKS and YYEKEE (reference sequence). The CDR3 is 16 amino acids.

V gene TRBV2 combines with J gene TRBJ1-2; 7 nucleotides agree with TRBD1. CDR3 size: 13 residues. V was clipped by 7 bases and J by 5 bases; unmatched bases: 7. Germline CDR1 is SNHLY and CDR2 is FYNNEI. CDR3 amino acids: CASKGDSLYGYTF. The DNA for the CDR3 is TGTGCCAGCAAGGGGGACAGCTTATATGGCTACACCTTC. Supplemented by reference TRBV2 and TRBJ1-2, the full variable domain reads EPEVTQTPSHQVTQMGQEVILRCVPISNHLYFYWYRQILGQKVEFLVSFYNNEISEKSEIFDDQFSVERPDGSNFTLKIRSTKLEDSAMYFCASKGDSLYGYTFGSGTRLTVV.

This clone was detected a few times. Written as DNA, the CDR3 is TGTGCCAGCAGTAACGACAGAGATCGGTACTTC. Translation gives CASSNDRDRYF. The rearrangement joins TRBV6-6 to TRBJ2-7; possible D gene TRBD1, 5 bases. Per germline, CDR1 MNHNY and CDR2 SVGAGI (reference sequence). The CDR3 spans 11 residues. Trimming removed 5 bases from V and 12 bases from J, with 14 bases in between.

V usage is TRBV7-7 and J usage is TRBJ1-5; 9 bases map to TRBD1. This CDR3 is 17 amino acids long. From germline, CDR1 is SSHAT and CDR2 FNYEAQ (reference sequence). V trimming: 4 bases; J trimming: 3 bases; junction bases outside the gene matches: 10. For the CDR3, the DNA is TGTGCCAGCAGCTCGTACAGGGGGCATAGGAACAATCAGCCCCAGCATTTT. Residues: CASSSYRGHRNNQPQHF.

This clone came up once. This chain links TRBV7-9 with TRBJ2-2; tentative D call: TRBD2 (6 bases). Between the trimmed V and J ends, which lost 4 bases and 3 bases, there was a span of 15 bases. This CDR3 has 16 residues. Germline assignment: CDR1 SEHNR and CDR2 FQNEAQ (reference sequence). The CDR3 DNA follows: TGTGCCAGCAGCTCCCCCCGGGAGCAGGACACCGGGGAGCTGTTTTTT. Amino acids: CASSSPREQDTGELFF.

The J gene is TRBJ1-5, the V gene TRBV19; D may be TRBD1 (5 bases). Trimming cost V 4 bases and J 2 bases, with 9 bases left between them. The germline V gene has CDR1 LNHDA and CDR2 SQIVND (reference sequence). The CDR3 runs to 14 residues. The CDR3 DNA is TGTGCCAGTAGTACCACAGGTGGCAATCAGCCCCAGCATTTT. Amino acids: CASSTTGGNQPQHF.

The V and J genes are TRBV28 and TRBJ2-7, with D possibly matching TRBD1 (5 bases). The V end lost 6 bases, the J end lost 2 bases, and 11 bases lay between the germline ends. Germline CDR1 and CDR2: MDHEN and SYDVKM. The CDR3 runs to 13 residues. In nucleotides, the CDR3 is TGTGCCAGCAGATACCAGGGCCCCTACGAGCAGTACTTC. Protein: CASRYQGPYEQYF.

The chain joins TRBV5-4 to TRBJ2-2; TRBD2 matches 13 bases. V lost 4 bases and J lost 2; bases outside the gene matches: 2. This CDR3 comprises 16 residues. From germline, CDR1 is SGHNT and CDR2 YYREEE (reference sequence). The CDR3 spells CASSGTSGINTGELFF. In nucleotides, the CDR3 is TGTGCCAGCAGCGGGACTAGCGGGATAAACACCGGGGAGCTGTTTTTT.

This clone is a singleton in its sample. The DNA of the CDR3 is TGTGCCAGCAGCCCCGGTTTCAGGGTGGAGACCCAGTACTTC. It codes for CASSPGFRVETQYF. The chain has TRBV9 and TRBJ2-5; perhaps TRBD1 as D (5 bases). CDR1 is SGDLS, CDR2 YYNGEE, per germline. The V end lost 4 bases, the J end lost 5 bases, and 15 bases lay between the germline ends. This CDR3 contains 14 residues.

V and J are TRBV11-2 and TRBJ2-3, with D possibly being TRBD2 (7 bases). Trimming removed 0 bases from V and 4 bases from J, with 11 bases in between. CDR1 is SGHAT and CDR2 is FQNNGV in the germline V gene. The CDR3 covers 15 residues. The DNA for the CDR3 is TGTGCCAGCAGCTTAGAGGGGGGGCAGGCAGATACGCAGTATTTT. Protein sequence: CASSLEGGQADTQYF.

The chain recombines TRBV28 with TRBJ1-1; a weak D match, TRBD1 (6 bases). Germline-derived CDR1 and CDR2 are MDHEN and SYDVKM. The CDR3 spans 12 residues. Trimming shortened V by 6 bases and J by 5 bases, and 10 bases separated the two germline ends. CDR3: CASRLRGTEAFF. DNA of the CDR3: TGTGCCAGCAGACTCAGGGGAACTGAAGCTTTCTTT.

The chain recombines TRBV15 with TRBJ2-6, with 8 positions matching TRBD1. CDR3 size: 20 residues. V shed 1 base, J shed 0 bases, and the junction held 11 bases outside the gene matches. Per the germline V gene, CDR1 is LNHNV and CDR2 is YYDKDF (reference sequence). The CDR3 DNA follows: TGTGCCACCAGCAGAGTCTCAGGGGGCCGTACCCACTCTGGGGCCAACGTCCTGACTTTC. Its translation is CATSRVSGGRTHSGANVLTF.

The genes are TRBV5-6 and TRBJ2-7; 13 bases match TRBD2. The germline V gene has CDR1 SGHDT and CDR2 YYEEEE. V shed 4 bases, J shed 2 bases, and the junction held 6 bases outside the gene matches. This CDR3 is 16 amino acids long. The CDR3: CASSPRTSGRTYEQYF. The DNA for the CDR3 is TGTGCCAGCAGCCCTCGGACTAGCGGGAGAACCTACGAGCAGTACTTC.

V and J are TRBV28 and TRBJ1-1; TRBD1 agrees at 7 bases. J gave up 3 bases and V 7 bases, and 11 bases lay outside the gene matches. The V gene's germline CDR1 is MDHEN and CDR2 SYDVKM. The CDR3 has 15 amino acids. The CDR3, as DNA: TGTGCCAGCACCCCCCTGGGACAGCCCTACACTGAAGCTTTCTTT. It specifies CASTPLGQPYTEAFF.

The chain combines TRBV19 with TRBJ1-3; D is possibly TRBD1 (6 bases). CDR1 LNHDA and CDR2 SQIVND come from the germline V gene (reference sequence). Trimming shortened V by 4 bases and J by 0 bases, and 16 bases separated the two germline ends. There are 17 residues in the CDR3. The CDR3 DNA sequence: TGTGCCAGTAGTACAGCGGGACAAGACTTCTCTGGAAACACCATATATTTT. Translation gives CASSTAGQDFSGNTIYF.

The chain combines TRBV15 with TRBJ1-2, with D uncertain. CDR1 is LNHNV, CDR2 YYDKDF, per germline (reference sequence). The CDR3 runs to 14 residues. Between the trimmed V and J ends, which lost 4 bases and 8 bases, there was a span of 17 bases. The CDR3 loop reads CATSKTQFGGGYTF. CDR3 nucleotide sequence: TGTGCCACCAGCAAAACCCAGTTTGGTGGCGGCTACACCTTC.